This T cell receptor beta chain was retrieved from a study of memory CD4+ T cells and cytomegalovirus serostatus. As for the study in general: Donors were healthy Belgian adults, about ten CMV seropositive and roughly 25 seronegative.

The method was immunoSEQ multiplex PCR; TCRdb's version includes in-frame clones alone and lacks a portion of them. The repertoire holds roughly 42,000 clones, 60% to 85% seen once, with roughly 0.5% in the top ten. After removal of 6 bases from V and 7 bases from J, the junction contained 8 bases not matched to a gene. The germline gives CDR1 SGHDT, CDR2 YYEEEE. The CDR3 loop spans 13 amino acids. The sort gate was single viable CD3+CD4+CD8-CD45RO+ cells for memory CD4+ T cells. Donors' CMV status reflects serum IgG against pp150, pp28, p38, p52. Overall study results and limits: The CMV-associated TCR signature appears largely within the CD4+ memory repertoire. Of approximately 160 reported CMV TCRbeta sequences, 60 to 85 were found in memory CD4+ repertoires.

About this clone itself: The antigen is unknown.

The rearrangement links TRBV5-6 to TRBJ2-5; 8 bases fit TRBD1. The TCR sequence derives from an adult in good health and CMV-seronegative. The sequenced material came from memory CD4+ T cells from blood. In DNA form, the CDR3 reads TGTGCCAGCACCCTGGGACAGGACGGGACCCAGTACTTC. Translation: CASTLGQDGTQYF.